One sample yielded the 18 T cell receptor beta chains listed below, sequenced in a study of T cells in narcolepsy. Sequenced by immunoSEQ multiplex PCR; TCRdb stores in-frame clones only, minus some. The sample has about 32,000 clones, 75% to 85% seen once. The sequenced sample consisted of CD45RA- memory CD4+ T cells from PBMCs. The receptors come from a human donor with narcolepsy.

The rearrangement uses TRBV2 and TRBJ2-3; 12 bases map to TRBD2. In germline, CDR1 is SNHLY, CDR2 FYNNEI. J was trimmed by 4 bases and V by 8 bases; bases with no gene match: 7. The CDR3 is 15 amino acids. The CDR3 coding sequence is TGTGCCAGCGCTAGCGGGAGGGCCGGGGCAGATACGCAGTATTTT. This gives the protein CASASGRAGADTQYF.

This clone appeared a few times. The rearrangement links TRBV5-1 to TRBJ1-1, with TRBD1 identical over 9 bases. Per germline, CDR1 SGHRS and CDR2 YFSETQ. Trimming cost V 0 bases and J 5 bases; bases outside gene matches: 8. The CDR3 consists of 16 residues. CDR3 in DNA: TGCGCCAGCAGCTTGGGGACAACAGGGGGCGGGACTGAAGCTTTCTTT. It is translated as CASSLGTTGGGTEAFF.

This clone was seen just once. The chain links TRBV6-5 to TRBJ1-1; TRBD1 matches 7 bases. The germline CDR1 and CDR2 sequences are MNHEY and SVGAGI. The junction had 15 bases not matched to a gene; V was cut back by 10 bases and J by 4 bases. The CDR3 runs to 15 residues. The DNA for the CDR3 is TGTGCCACTCGATTACAGGGGATGAAGGCCACTGAAGCTTTCTTT. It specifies CATRLQGMKATEAFF.

The CDR3 loop is CASTATGDLFSGANVLTF. The CDR3 DNA sequence: TGTGCCAGTACCGCAACGGGGGATCTATTCTCTGGGGCCAACGTCCTGACTTTC. The chain carries TRBV19 and TRBJ2-6; a possible D gene is TRBD2 (6 bases). V was pared by 7 bases and J by 0 bases, with 19 bases between. Germline CDR1 is LNHDA and CDR2 is SQIVND (reference sequence). The CDR3 contains 18 residues.

The CDR3 protein is CASSQGQPNYGYTF. DNA of the CDR3: TGTGCCAGCAGTCAAGGACAGCCTAACTATGGCTACACCTTC. The rearrangement joins TRBV7-2 to TRBJ1-2; TRBD1 might be the D (6 bases). The germline CDR1 and CDR2 sequences are SGHTA and FQGNSA. The CDR3 is 14 amino acids. The V and J ends lost 6 bases and 0 bases respectively, with 11 bases between them.

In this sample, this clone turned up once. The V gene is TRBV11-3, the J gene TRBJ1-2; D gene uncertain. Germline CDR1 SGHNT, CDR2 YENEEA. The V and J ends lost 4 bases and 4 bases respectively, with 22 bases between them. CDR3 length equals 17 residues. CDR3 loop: CASSSQWVGRTLYGYTF. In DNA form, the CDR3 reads TGTGCCAGCAGCTCCCAATGGGTCGGGCGGACCCTCTATGGCTACACCTTC. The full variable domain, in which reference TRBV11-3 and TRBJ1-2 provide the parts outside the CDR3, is EAGVVQSPRYKIIEKKQPVAFWCNPISGHNTLYWYLQNLGQGPELLIRYENEEAVDDSQLPKDRFSAERLKGVDSTLKIQPAELGDSAVYLCASSSQWVGRTLYGYTFGSGTRLTVV.

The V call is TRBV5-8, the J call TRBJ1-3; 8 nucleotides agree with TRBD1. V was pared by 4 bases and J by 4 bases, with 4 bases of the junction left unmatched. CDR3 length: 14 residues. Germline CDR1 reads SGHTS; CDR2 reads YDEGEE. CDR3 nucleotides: TGTGCCAGCAGCCCCCGGGACAGGGGAAACACCATATATTTT. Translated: CASSPRDRGNTIYF.

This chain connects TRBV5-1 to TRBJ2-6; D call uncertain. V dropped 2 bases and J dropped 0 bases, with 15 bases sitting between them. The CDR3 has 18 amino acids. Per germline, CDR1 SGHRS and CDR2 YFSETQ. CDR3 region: CASSLIRGSSSGANVLTF. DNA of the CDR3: TGCGCCAGCAGCTTAATACGTGGGTCGAGCTCTGGGGCCAACGTCCTGACTTTC.

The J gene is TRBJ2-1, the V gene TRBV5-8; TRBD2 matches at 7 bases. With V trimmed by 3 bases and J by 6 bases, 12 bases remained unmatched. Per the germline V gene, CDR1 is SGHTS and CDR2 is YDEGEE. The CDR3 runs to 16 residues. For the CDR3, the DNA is TGTGCCAGCAGCTGGATCCTAGCGGTCCCCTTCAATGAGCAGTTCTTC. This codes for CASSWILAVPFNEQFF. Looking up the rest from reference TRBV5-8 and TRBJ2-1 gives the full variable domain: EAGVTQSPTHLIKTRGQQATLRCSPISGHTSVYWYQQALGLGLQFLLWYDEGEERNRGNFPPRFSGRQFPNYSSELNVNALELEDSALYLCASSWILAVPFNEQFFGPGTRLTVL.

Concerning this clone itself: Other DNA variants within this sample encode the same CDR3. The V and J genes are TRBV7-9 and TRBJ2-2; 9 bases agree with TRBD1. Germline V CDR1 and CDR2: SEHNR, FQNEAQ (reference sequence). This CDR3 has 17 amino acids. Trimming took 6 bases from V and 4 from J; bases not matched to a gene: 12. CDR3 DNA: TGTGCCAGCAGAAAGGTCGCCGGGACAGGGACCACCGGGGAGCTGTTTTTT. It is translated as CASRKVAGTGTTGELFF. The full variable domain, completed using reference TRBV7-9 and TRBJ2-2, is DTGVSQNPRHKITKRGQNVTFRCDPISEHNRLYWYRQTLGQGPEFLTYFQNEAQLEKSRLLSDRFSAERPKGSFSTLEIQRTEQGDSAMYLCASRKVAGTGTTGELFFGEGSRLTVL.

CDR3 amino acids: CASSKSRDHKETQYF. In DNA form, the CDR3 reads TGTGCCAGCAGCAAAAGCCGGGATCACAAAGAGACCCAGTACTTC. The chain links TRBV7-9 to TRBJ2-5; perhaps TRBD2 as D (5 bases). Trimming took off 5 bases at V and 3 bases at J, with 16 bases between the two ends. This CDR3 has 15 residues. Germline CDR1 is SEHNR and CDR2 is FQNEAQ (reference sequence).

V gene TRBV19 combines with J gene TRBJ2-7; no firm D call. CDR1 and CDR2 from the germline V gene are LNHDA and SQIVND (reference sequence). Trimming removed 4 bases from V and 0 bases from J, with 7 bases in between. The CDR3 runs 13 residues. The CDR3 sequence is CASSTASSYEQYF. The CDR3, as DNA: TGTGCCAGTAGTACGGCTTCCTCCTACGAGCAGTACTTC.

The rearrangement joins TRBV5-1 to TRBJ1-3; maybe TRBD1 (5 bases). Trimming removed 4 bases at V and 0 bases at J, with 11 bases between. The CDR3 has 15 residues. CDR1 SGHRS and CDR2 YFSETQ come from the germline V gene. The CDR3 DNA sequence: TGCGCCAGCAGCAGAGACAGTTTCTCTGGAAACACCATATATTTT. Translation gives CASSRDSFSGNTIYF.

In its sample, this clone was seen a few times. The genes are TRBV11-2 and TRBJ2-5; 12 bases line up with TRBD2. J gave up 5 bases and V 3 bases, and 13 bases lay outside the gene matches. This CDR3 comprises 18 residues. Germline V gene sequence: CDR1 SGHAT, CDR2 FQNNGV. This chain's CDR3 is CASSLTSGSLGTRETQYF. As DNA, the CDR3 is TGTGCCAGCAGCTTGACTAGCGGGAGTTTGGGGACCAGGGAGACCCAGTACTTC.

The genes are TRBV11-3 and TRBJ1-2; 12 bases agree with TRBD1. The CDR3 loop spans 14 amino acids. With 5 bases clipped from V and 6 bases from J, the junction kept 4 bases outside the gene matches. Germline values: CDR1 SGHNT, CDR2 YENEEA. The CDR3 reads CASSRDRGQDGYTF. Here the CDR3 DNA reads TGTGCCAGCAGCAGGGACAGGGGGCAGGATGGCTACACCTTC.

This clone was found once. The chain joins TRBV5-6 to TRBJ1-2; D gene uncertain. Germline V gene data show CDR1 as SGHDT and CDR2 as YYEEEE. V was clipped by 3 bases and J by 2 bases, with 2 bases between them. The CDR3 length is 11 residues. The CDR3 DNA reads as TGTGCCAGCAGCTCAAACTATGGCTACACCTTC. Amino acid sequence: CASSSNYGYTF. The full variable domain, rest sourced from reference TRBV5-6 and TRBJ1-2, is DAGVTQSPTHLIKTRGQQVTLRCSPKSGHDTVSWYQQALGQGPQFIFQYYEEEERQRGNFPDRFSGHQFPNYSSELNVNALLLGDSALYLCASSSNYGYTFGSGTRLTVV.

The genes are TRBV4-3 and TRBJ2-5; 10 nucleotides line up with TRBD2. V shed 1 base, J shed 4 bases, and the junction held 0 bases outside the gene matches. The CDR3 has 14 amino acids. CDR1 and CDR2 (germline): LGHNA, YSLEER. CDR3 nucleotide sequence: TGCGCCAGCAGCCAAGGACTAGCGGGAGAGACCCAGTACTTC. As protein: CASSQGLAGETQYF.

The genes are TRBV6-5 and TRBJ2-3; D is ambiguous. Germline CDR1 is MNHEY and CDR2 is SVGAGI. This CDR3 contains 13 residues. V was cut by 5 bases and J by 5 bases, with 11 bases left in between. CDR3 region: CASSVLGRDTQYF. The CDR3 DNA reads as TGTGCCAGCAGTGTTTTGGGTAGAGATACGCAGTATTTT.